These T cell receptor beta chains were read from a single sample in a study of shared clonotypes between healthy human individuals. Using immunoSEQ multiplex PCR, the repertoire was profiled, and TCRdb retains in-frame clones only, with some absent. Of roughly 650,000 clones listed, approximately 97% were seen once; the top ten hold 0.045% to 0.06%. Sequenced: naive CD4+ T cells sorted from blood. These receptors all come from a woman in her twenties or thirties in good health. Both conserved end residues are part of each CDR3. D genes are given only for firm matches. A clone size is listed for some rows: how often the clone was seen (once, few, many), or a class if it is expanded.

V gene: TRBV30
clone size: .
D gene: .
J gene: TRBJ1-6
CDR3 DNA: TGTGCCTGGAGAAAGTCTGCCAGGACGGGGAGCTCCTATAATTCACCCCTCCACTTT
CDR3 protein: CAWRKSARTGSSYNSPLHF

V gene: TRBV19
clone size: .
D gene: TRBD1
J gene: TRBJ2-2
CDR3 DNA: TGTGCCAGTAGTGCACGGGACAGGGGAAGCACCGGGGAGCTGTTTTTT
CDR3 protein: CASSARDRGSTGELFF

V gene: TRBV10-3
clone size: .
D gene: TRBD1
J gene: TRBJ2-7
CDR3 DNA: TGTGCCATCAGTGGCCCTGGAACAGGGGGAGTATACGAGCAGTACTTC
CDR3 protein: CAISGPGTGGVYEQYF

V gene: TRBV6-1
clone size: .
D gene: .
J gene: TRBJ2-2
CDR3 DNA: TGTGCCAGCAGTGAAGTGGTCGGCACCGGGGAGCTGTTTTTT
CDR3 protein: CASSEVVGTGELFF

V gene: TRBV2
clone size: .
D gene: .
J gene: TRBJ2-4
CDR3 DNA: TGTGCCAGTAGAAACATTCTAGCCAAAAACATTCAGTACTTC
CDR3 protein: CASRNILAKNIQYF

V gene: TRBV6-6
clone size: .
D gene: .
J gene: TRBJ2-5
CDR3 DNA: TGTGCCAGCAGTTACGCAGAGACCCAGTACTTC
CDR3 protein: CASSYAETQYF

V gene: TRBV5-1
clone size: .
D gene: .
J gene: TRBJ2-3
CDR3 DNA: TGCGCCAGCAGTAAAGACGCGACTAGCACAGATACGCAGTATTTT
CDR3 protein: CASSKDATSTDTQYF

V gene: TRBV30
clone size: .
D gene: TRBD2
J gene: TRBJ2-1
CDR3 DNA: TGTGCCTGGAGTGTACGGCTAGCGGTGGATGAGCAGTTCTTC
CDR3 protein: CAWSVRLAVDEQFF

V gene: TRBV6-1
clone size: .
D gene: .
J gene: TRBJ2-7
CDR3 DNA: TGTGCCAGCACCCCAGGTGGGGCTACCGCCTACGAGCAGTACTTC
CDR3 protein: CASTPGGATAYEQYF

V gene: TRBV28
clone size: .
D gene: TRBD2
J gene: TRBJ2-1
CDR3 DNA: TGTGCCAGCAACCGCGGGCTAGCGGGGGTCAATGAGCAGTTCTTC
CDR3 protein: CASNRGLAGVNEQFF

V gene: TRBV19
clone size: .
D gene: TRBD1
J gene: TRBJ2-1
CDR3 DNA: TGTGCCAGTATCAAGGGCAAGGGGGCCACTGAGCAGTTCTTC
CDR3 protein: CASIKGKGATEQFF

V gene: TRBV7-3
clone size: .
D gene: .
J gene: TRBJ1-2
CDR3 DNA: TGTGCCAGCGCAGCAGGAGGGCAGGGGTATGGCTACACCTTC
CDR3 protein: CASAAGGQGYGYTF

V gene: TRBV6-1
clone size: .
D gene: .
J gene: TRBJ1-1
CDR3 DNA: TGTGCCAGCAGCCAAACGGTGAACACTGAAGCTTTCTTT
CDR3 protein: CASSQTVNTEAFF

V gene: TRBV19
clone size: once
D gene: TRBD2
J gene: TRBJ2-5
CDR3 DNA: TGTGCCAGTAGTATCGGGGCTAGCGGGGAGACCCAGTACTTC
CDR3 protein: CASSIGASGETQYF

V gene: TRBV19
clone size: .
D gene: TRBD1
J gene: TRBJ2-1
CDR3 DNA: TGTGCCAGTAGTAAGGGACAGCCTACCGCCTACAATGAGCAGTTCTTC
CDR3 protein: CASSKGQPTAYNEQFF

V gene: TRBV18
clone size: .
D gene: TRBD2
J gene: TRBJ2-1
CDR3 DNA: TGTGCCAGCTCACACGCCGGGACTACATACAATGAGCAGTTCTTC
CDR3 protein: CASSHAGTTYNEQFF

V gene: TRBV28
clone size: .
D gene: .
J gene: TRBJ1-2
CDR3 DNA: TGTGCCAGCAGTTTTCAGAACTATGGCTACACCTTC
CDR3 protein: CASSFQNYGYTF

V gene: TRBV27
clone size: .
D gene: TRBD2
J gene: TRBJ2-3
CDR3 DNA: TGTGCCAGCAGTTTATTCCCCGGACTAGCGGGAGGGACAGATACGCAGTATTTT
CDR3 protein: CASSLFPGLAGGTDTQYF